The T cell receptor (beta chain) described here comes from a study of fetal regulatory T cell absence and autoimmunity. TCRdb's copy holds only in-frame clones and misses some; the assay was immunoSEQ multiplex PCR. The sample holds about 95,000 clones, about two thirds seen once. CDR3 length equals 16 residues. Germline CDR1 and CDR2: MNHNY and SVGAGI (reference sequence). The J segment lost 3 bases and the V segment lost 10 bases, leaving 13 bases of the junction unmatched. The chain combines TRBV6-6 with TRBJ1-5; 9 positions agree with TRBD1. The sample comprised pancreas tissue. The clonotype comes from a male donor with IPEX syndrome. CDR3 DNA sequence: TGTGCCACCCAGGGGTACAGGGGGCTCTTCAATCAGCCCCAGCATTTT. It encodes CATQGYRGLFNQPQHF.